Presented here are 22 T cell receptor beta chains from one specimen sequenced in a study of cytomegalovirus exposure and HLA in healthy donors. Clones were sequenced by immunoSEQ multiplex PCR, and TCRdb holds only the in-frame ones, with some missing. The table shows 90,000 to 100,000 clones, with roughly 84% occurring only once. Material for sequencing was PBMCs. Receptors were obtained from a man younger than 35 in good health and CMV-seropositive.

This chain uses TRBV4-2 with TRBJ1-5, with D possibly being TRBD1 (6 bases). Germline assignment: CDR1 LGHNA and CDR2 YNFKEQ. This CDR3 contains 16 residues. V was clipped by 4 bases and J by 3 bases, with 16 bases between them. The CDR3 nucleotides are TGTGCCAGCAGCCGAGCAGACAGGAATATCAATCAGCCCCAGCATTTT. It translates to CASSRADRNINQPQHF.

This clone was recorded a few times. The chain uses TRBV27 and TRBJ1-2; D is undetermined. V was shortened by 4 bases and J by 4 bases, with 16 bases between the two germline ends. There are 15 residues in the CDR3. Germline V CDR1 and CDR2: MNHEY, SMNVEV (reference sequence). The CDR3 DNA is TGTGCCAGCAGTTCAATAACCTCGGGGTCCTATGGCTACACCTTC. It is translated as CASSSITSGSYGYTF.

This chain uses TRBV7-9 with TRBJ2-2; 7 bases fit TRBD1. Germline V gene lookup returns CDR1 SEHNR and CDR2 FQNEAQ (reference sequence). Trimming removed 3 bases from V and 4 bases from J; junction bases left unmatched: 2. The CDR3 length is 14 residues. The CDR3 DNA follows: TGTGCCAGCAGCTTGGGGACAGTCACCGGGGAGCTGTTTTTT. Amino acids: CASSLGTVTGELFF.

The chain employs TRBV5-5 and TRBJ1-2; the D gene is possibly TRBD1 (5 bases). The CDR3 loop spans 15 amino acids. Between the trimmed V and J ends, which lost 2 bases and 3 bases, there was a span of 14 bases. CDR1 is SGHKS and CDR2 is YYEKEE in the germline V gene (reference sequence). CDR3 sequence reads: CASSFGSGAHYGYTF. For the CDR3, the DNA is TGTGCCAGCAGCTTTGGCAGCGGGGCTCACTATGGCTACACCTTC.

The V and J genes are TRBV10-1 and TRBJ2-4, with D maybe TRBD1 (5 bases). Germline lookup yields CDR1 WNHNN and CDR2 SYGVQD (reference sequence). Trimming shortened V by 5 bases and J by 0 bases, and 11 bases separated the two germline ends. The CDR3 is 15 residues long. The CDR3, as DNA: TGCGCCAGCAGTTCACACCAGGGAGCCAAAAACATTCAGTACTTC. Its translation: CASSSHQGAKNIQYF.

This clone was recorded once. The chain has TRBV6-5 and TRBJ1-5; D is ambiguous. Germline lookup yields CDR1 MNHEY and CDR2 SVGAGI. Trimming left V 6 bases short and J 3 bases short, with 15 bases between. CDR3 length: 15 residues. CDR3 sequence: CASRPFGVTNQPQHF. For the CDR3, the DNA is TGTGCCAGCAGACCTTTCGGGGTAACCAATCAGCCCCAGCATTTT.

The gene calls are TRBV10-2 and TRBJ1-1; D gene unclear. Trimming took 1 base from V and 11 from J, leaving 20 bases between them. CDR1 is WSHSY and CDR2 is SAAADI in the germline V gene. CDR3 length: 15 residues. Written as DNA, the CDR3 is TGCGCCAGCAGTGAGTTTTCAACAACGGGTCCTACGGCTTTCTTT. Residues: CASSEFSTTGPTAFF.

The CDR3 here is CASSFSWRSSYEQYF. The CDR3 nucleotides are TGTGCCAGCAGCTTTTCTTGGCGGAGCTCCTACGAGCAGTACTTC. The chain has TRBV7-8 and TRBJ2-7; D unclear. Trimming took 3 bases from V and 0 from J, leaving 12 bases between them. Germline V gene sequence: CDR1 SGHVS, CDR2 FQNEAQ. The CDR3 runs to 15 residues.

V gene TRBV5-4 combines with J gene TRBJ2-7; 8 nucleotides line up with TRBD1. This CDR3 has 14 amino acids. Germline trimming cut 9 bases from V and 5 bases from J; bases unmatched to any gene: 13. CDR1 is SGHNT, CDR2 YYREEE, per germline (reference sequence). The CDR3 loop reads CATQSTGVIHEQYF. CDR3 coding DNA: TGTGCCACACAATCGACAGGGGTTATCCACGAGCAGTACTTC.

This rearrangement joins TRBV6-5 to TRBJ2-7, with 9 positions matching TRBD1. The CDR3 runs 13 residues. The germline V gene has CDR1 MNHEY and CDR2 SVGAGI. V was pared by 6 bases and J by 10 bases, with 10 bases of the junction left unmatched. Here the CDR3 reads CASSLDRGTPQYF. The CDR3 nucleotides are TGTGCCAGCAGCTTGGACAGGGGAACCCCCCAGTACTTC.

This chain uses TRBV5-6 with TRBJ1-2, with TRBD1 identical over 10 bases. Germline trimming cut 0 bases from V and 6 bases from J; bases unmatched to any gene: 8. Germline V gene sequence: CDR1 SGHDT, CDR2 YYEEEE. The CDR3 has 16 residues. CDR3 loop: CASSLDLTGGMHGYTF. Written as DNA, the CDR3 is TGTGCCAGCAGCTTGGACTTGACAGGGGGCATGCATGGCTACACCTTC.

The CDR3 reads CASSDGGTDYNEQFF. DNA of the CDR3: TGTGCCAGCAGCGATGGTGGGACAGACTACAATGAGCAGTTCTTC. The gene calls are TRBV6-4 and TRBJ2-1, with TRBD1 identical over 7 bases. Germline loops: CDR1 MRHNA, CDR2 SNTAGT. V shed 6 bases and J 3 bases; nucleotides not matched to a gene: 8. The CDR3 runs to 15 residues.

V usage is TRBV4-2 and J usage is TRBJ2-1, with D unclear. The CDR3 has 18 amino acids. V dropped 0 bases and J dropped 0 bases, with 15 bases sitting between them. CDR1 and CDR2 (germline): LGHNA, YNFKEQ. The CDR3, as DNA: TGTGCCAGCAGCCAAGATCGAAATAGCCTGAGCTCCTACAATGAGCAGTTCTTC. This encodes CASSQDRNSLSSYNEQFF.

The chain couples TRBV6-1 to TRBJ1-2, with a tentative D call TRBD1 (6 bases). The V gene lost 2 bases and the J gene lost 5 bases, with 12 bases spanning the gap. Germline loops: CDR1 MNHNS, CDR2 SASEGT. CDR3 size: 14 residues. The CDR3 DNA reads TGTGCCAGCAGTGAATGGTATCAGGGGTATGGCTACACCTTC. Translating it yields CASSEWYQGYGYTF.

This rearrangement joins TRBV6-1 to TRBJ1-4; 12 positions agree with TRBD1. The junction had 11 bases not matched to a gene; V was cut back by 3 bases and J by 12 bases. This CDR3 is 16 amino acids long. Germline lookup yields CDR1 MNHNS and CDR2 SASEGT. In nucleotides, the CDR3 is TGTGCCAGCAGTGATCCTGTGGGGACAGGGGGCGGAGAACTGTTTTTT. This gives the protein CASSDPVGTGGGELFF.

The chain links TRBV5-4 to TRBJ2-3; 7 bases are shared with TRBD2. Germline assignment: CDR1 SGHNT and CDR2 YYREEE (reference sequence). This CDR3 region has 14 residues. Unmatched junction bases numbered 3, after V lost 4 bases and J lost 1 base. The CDR3, as DNA: TGTGCCAGCAGCCCGCTAGCGGGCACAGATACGCAGTATTTT. Its translation is CASSPLAGTDTQYF.

This clone came up many times. V and J are TRBV27 and TRBJ1-5; D gene unclear. V lost 11 bases, J lost 1 base, and 18 bases lay in between. The CDR3 consists of 15 residues. Germline CDR1 is MNHEY and CDR2 is SMNVEV (reference sequence). This CDR3 is CAVRPSLASNQPQHF. The CDR3 DNA sequence: TGTGCCGTCAGGCCCTCTCTCGCCAGCAATCAGCCCCAGCATTTT.

CDR3 residues: CASSELLASETQYF. Here the CDR3 DNA reads TGTGCCAGCAGTGAACTACTAGCGAGTGAGACCCAGTACTTC. The chain is built from TRBV6-1 and TRBJ2-5, with 7 positions matching TRBD2. V was pared by 2 bases and J by 5 bases, with 5 bases of the junction left unmatched. Germline lookup yields CDR1 MNHNS and CDR2 SASEGT. This CDR3 region has 14 residues.

The chain's CDR3 is CASSPVEGNQPQHF. DNA for the CDR3: TGTGCCAGCAGCCCGGTGGAGGGCAATCAGCCCCAGCATTTT. J is TRBJ1-5 and V is TRBV5-4; D not resolved. The CDR3 is made up of 14 amino acids. The germline V and J ends were trimmed by 4 bases and 2 bases, with 10 bases remaining between them. Germline-derived CDR1 and CDR2 are SGHNT and YYREEE (reference sequence).

V is TRBV4-3 and J is TRBJ2-1; D gene unclear. CDR1 and CDR2 (germline): LGHNA, YSLEER. This CDR3 has 13 residues. V was clipped by 4 bases and J by 0 bases, with 4 bases between them. The CDR3 reads CASSPNSYNEQFF. In nucleotides, the CDR3 is TGCGCCAGCAGCCCCAACTCCTACAATGAGCAGTTCTTC.

The chain links TRBV7-9 to TRBJ2-1; 8 bases align to TRBD2. The CDR3 totals 17 residues. The junction had 8 bases not matched to a gene; V was cut back by 2 bases and J by 2 bases. Germline loops: CDR1 SEHNR, CDR2 FQNEAQ (reference sequence). The CDR3 region is CASSLLLGGGTYNEQFF. CDR3 DNA sequence: TGTGCCAGCAGCTTACTCTTGGGCGGGGGGACCTACAATGAGCAGTTCTTC.

V usage is TRBV4-1 and J usage is TRBJ2-1; 8 bases are shared with TRBD2. The CDR3 is made up of 17 amino acids. With 2 bases clipped from V and 6 bases from J, the junction kept 12 bases outside the gene matches. Germline assignment: CDR1 MGHRA and CDR2 YSYEKL. The CDR3 loop is CASSQTPLLSGVNEQFF. As DNA, the CDR3 is TGCGCCAGCAGCCAAACCCCCCTTCTTAGCGGGGTCAATGAGCAGTTCTTC.